Listed below are T cell receptor beta chains from one sample, sequenced in a study of T cell repertoires in cytomegalovirus infection. No antigen has been assigned to these receptors. TCRdb re-analysed the reads in MiXCR, keeping a single row per CDR3 protein. The sample contains about 890,000 distinct CDR3 sequences, approximately 32% of which appear only once. The starting material was cultured CD8+ T cells from PBMCs, obtained from culture after CMV antigen stimulation. The receptors were gathered from a human donor in good health (CMV status not recorded). Some clones in this sample may be carry-over from other donors' samples. CDR3s include the opening cysteine and the closing phenylalanine or tryptophan. The D gene is left open where the match is weak. Not all rows give a size; the values are once, few, many and, for expanded clones, a class.

TRBV7-6	NA	TRBJ2-1	few	CASSDTKYNEQFF	TGTGCCAGCAGCGATACGAAATACAATGAGCAGTTCTTC
TRBV7-6	NA	TRBJ2-4	few	CASSLGDRMLYF	TGTGCCAGCAGCTTAGGGGACCGAATGTTGTACTTC
TRBV7-8	NA	TRBJ1-1	many	CASSFGDPNTEAFF	TGTGCCAGCAGCTTCGGGGACCCGAACACTGAAGCTTTCTTT
TRBV7-6	NA	TRBJ2-1	few	CASRPRRDGTPSYNEQFF	TGTGCCAGCAGACCTCGGAGGGACGGGACACCCTCCTACAATGAGCAGTTCTTC
TRBV12-3/TRBV12-4	TRBD1	TRBJ2-7	NA	CASSYPGQLDEQYF	TGTGCCAGCAGCTACCCGGGACAGTTAGACGAGCAGTACTTC
TRBV29-1	TRBD1	TRBJ2-5	NA	CSVSGQGETQYF	TGCAGCGTTTCGGGACAGGGAGAGACCCAGTACTTC
TRBV7-9	NA	TRBJ1-1	few	CASSLPGLGAVAFF	TGTGCCAGCAGCTTACCAGGACTCGGAGCGGTGGCTTTCTTT
TRBV6-5	NA	TRBJ2-3	NA	CASSGGGPTDTQYF	TGTGCCAGCAGTGGTGGGGGCCCCACAGATACGCAGTATTTT
TRBV12-3/TRBV12-4	NA	TRBJ2-5	few	CASSFRVRAETQRGETQYF	TGTGCCAGCAGTTTCAGAGTCCGGGCGGAGACTCAGCGAGGGGAGACCCAGTACTTC
TRBV7-9	NA	TRBJ2-7	few	CASSPLQADPGDEQYF	TGTGCCAGCAGCCCATTACAGGCGGACCCAGGGGACGAGCAGTACTTC
TRBV7-6	NA	TRBJ2-2	NA	CASRLSPGELFF	TGTGCCAGCAGGCTATCCCCGGGGGAGCTGTTTTTT
TRBV9	NA	TRBJ2-1	NA	CASSLGGVPPGQFF	TGTGCCAGCAGCCTAGGGGGGGTCCCCCCTGGGCAGTTCTTC
TRBV4-3	TRBD2	TRBJ2-3	few	CASSQDGLAGTSTDTQYF	TGCGCCAGCAGCCAAGATGGGCTAGCGGGGACTAGCACAGATACGCAGTATTTT
TRBV24-1	NA	TRBJ2-3	few	CATSEGTSSTDTQYF	TGTGCCACCAGTGAGGGGACAAGCAGCACAGATACGCAGTATTTT
TRBV7-8	TRBD1	TRBJ1-5	few	CASRSDRALQPQHF	TGTGCCAGCAGATCGGACAGGGCCCTCCAGCCCCAGCATTTT
TRBV12-3/TRBV12-4	TRBD1	TRBJ1-5	few	CASSFGTGKGQPQHF	TGTGCCAGCAGTTTCGGGACAGGGAAGGGACAGCCCCAGCATTTT
TRBV2	NA	TRBJ2-1	NA	CASRGPPDEQFF	TGTGCCAGCAGGGGCCCTCCTGATGAGCAGTTCTTC
TRBV29-1	TRBD2	TRBJ2-1	NA	CSVALETSHYNEQFF	TGCAGCGTTGCTCTTGAGACTAGCCATTACAATGAGCAGTTCTTC
TRBV5-1	TRBD1	TRBJ1-1	NA	CASSRDRGLKTEAFF	TGCGCCAGCAGCCGGGACAGGGGGCTTAAGACTGAAGCTTTCTTT
TRBV6-5	NA	TRBJ2-5	NA	CASSYSNVLDKYQETQYF	TGTGCCAGCAGTTACTCGAATGTTCTGGACAAGTACCAAGAGACCCAGTACTTC
TRBV7-8	TRBD1	TRBJ2-1	many	CASSSSGTGVYNEQFF	TGTGCCAGCAGCTCTTCCGGGACAGGGGTATACAATGAGCAGTTCTTC
TRBV11-3	TRBD2	TRBJ2-4	NA	CASSVRGAGAIQYF	TGTGCCAGCAGCGTGCGGGGGGCCGGGGCCATTCAGTACTTC
TRBV12-3/TRBV12-4	NA	TRBJ2-1	many	CASSSGTFGQFF	TGTGCCAGCAGTTCCGGGACGTTCGGGCAGTTCTTC
TRBV7-9	NA	TRBJ1-1	NA	CASSAGLRLLGNTEAFF	TGTGCCAGCAGCGCTGGACTGAGGCTTCTAGGGAACACTGAAGCTTTCTTT
TRBV7-9	TRBD2	TRBJ2-1	NA	CASSLYLAGDNEQFF	TGTGCCAGCAGCTTATATCTAGCGGGGGACAATGAGCAGTTCTTC
TRBV27	NA	TRBJ2-2	NA	CAALTPNTGELFF	TGTGCCGCCTTAACCCCGAACACCGGGGAGCTGTTTTTT
TRBV19	TRBD2	TRBJ2-3	NA	CASSIVAGGRTDTQYF	TGTGCCAGTAGTATAGTAGCGGGGGGACGGACAGATACGCAGTATTTT
TRBV12-3/TRBV12-4	NA	TRBJ2-5	NA	CASSLAVNLVETQYF	TGTGCCAGCAGTTTAGCGGTAAACCTTGTGGAGACCCAGTACTTC
TRBV6-8	TRBD2	TRBJ2-1	NA	CASSPVAGGRSHGQFF	TGTGCCAGCAGTCCCGTAGCGGGGGGCCGTAGCCATGGGCAGTTCTTC
TRBV5-4	TRBD1	TRBJ2-4	few	CASSSSDRAVWQYF	TGTGCCAGCAGCTCGTCGGACAGGGCGGTCTGGCAGTACTTC
TRBV7-2	TRBD2	TRBJ2-3	NA	CASSLVGSGADTQYF	TGTGCCAGCAGCTTAGTTGGTAGCGGGGCAGATACGCAGTATTTT
TRBV6-2/TRBV6-3	NA	TRBJ1-2	NA	CASSYYTDREGTYRYGYTF	TGTGCCAGCAGTTACTACACCGACAGAGAGGGGACCTATCGCTATGGCTACACCTTC
TRBV5-5	TRBD1	TRBJ1-4	NA	CASSPLSGQTFENEKLFF	TGTGCCAGCAGCCCGCTCTCGGGACAGACCTTCGAGAATGAAAAACTGTTTTTT
TRBV29-1	TRBD1	TRBJ2-3	once	CSVEDPHRGLTDTQYF	TGCAGCGTTGAAGATCCTCACAGGGGGTTGACAGATACGCAGTATTTT
TRBV6-5	NA	TRBJ1-1	few	CASSYDGGRATEAFF	TGTGCCAGCAGTTACGACGGGGGCAGGGCCACTGAAGCTTTCTTT
TRBV12-3/TRBV12-4	TRBD2	TRBJ2-1	many	CASTGRPYNEQFF	TGTGCCTCCACCGGGAGGCCCTACAATGAGCAGTTCTTC
TRBV20-1	TRBD2	TRBJ2-1	NA	CSASERGYYNEQFF	TGCAGTGCTTCCGAGCGGGGCTATTACAATGAGCAGTTCTTC
TRBV4-1	NA	TRBJ1-5	few	CASSQEFVDNQPQHF	TGCGCCAGCAGCCAAGAGTTCGTCGACAATCAGCCCCAGCATTTT
TRBV27	NA	TRBJ1-5	NA	CASSLSPEFNQPQHF	TGTGCCAGCAGTTTAAGTCCCGAATTCAATCAGCCCCAGCATTTT
TRBV7-6	NA	TRBJ2-1	many	CASSFYPFNGAAGEQFF	TGTGCCAGCAGCTTCTACCCTTTCAACGGGGCCGCTGGTGAGCAGTTCTTC
TRBV7-9	NA	TRBJ1-4	few	CASSLGWAAPREKLFF	TGTGCCAGCAGCTTAGGCTGGGCAGCTCCACGTGAAAAACTGTTTTTT
TRBV11-2	TRBD1	TRBJ2-6	few	CASSLGPGQGLIVGPGANVLTF	TGTGCCAGCAGCTTGGGCCCGGGACAGGGATTAATCGTGGGCCCTGGGGCCAACGTCCTGACTTTC
TRBV12-3/TRBV12-4	NA	TRBJ1-4	many	CASSLRPGKALGEKLFF	TGTGCCAGCAGTTTAAGGCCCGGGAAGGCCCTAGGAGAAAAACTGTTTTTT
TRBV6-2/TRBV6-3	NA	TRBJ2-3	NA	CASRPPGSVTDTQYF	TGTGCCAGCAGACCCCCAGGGAGCGTCACAGATACGCAGTATTTT
TRBV5-6	NA	TRBJ2-7	NA	CASSLGGTPKGSEQYF	TGTGCCAGCAGCTTGGGAGGGACACCAAAGGGAAGCGAGCAGTACTTC
TRBV4-2	NA	TRBJ2-7	NA	CASSQDAASSSYEQYF	TGTGCCAGCAGCCAAGATGCCGCTTCGAGCTCCTACGAGCAGTACTTC
TRBV7-2	NA	TRBJ2-1	NA	CASSHTGHYNEQFF	TGTGCCAGCAGCCATACGGGACATTACAATGAGCAGTTCTTC
TRBV28	NA	TRBJ2-5	few	CASSFLGPGRETQYF	TGTGCCAGCAGTTTCCTGGGCCCAGGGAGGGAGACCCAGTACTTC
TRBV7-9	TRBD1	TRBJ2-2	few	CASSTTGGGSTGELFF	TGTGCCAGCAGTACTACAGGGGGCGGGAGCACCGGGGAGCTGTTTTTT
TRBV6-1	TRBD1	TRBJ1-2	many	CASSENQGAGGYTF	TGTGCCAGCAGTGAGAACCAGGGGGCCGGTGGCTACACCTTC
TRBV7-2	NA	TRBJ2-5	many	CASSLPGGKTQYF	TGTGCCAGCAGCTTACCGGGCGGAAAGACCCAGTACTTC
TRBV24-1	TRBD1	TRBJ2-7	NA	CATSEEPGQGRPYEQYF	TGTGCCACCAGTGAGGAGCCGGGACAGGGACGTCCCTACGAGCAGTACTTC
TRBV9	NA	TRBJ2-5	NA	CASSGGAAQETQYF	TGTGCCAGCAGCGGGGGAGCGGCCCAAGAGACCCAGTACTTC
TRBV18	TRBD2	TRBJ2-3	NA	CASSPPPRKRGGYTDTQYF	TGTGCCAGCTCACCACCCCCTAGGAAGCGGGGGGGCTACACAGATACGCAGTATTTT
TRBV6-6	NA	TRBJ2-7	NA	CASRRDGSYEQYF	TGTGCCAGCAGGAGGGACGGCTCCTACGAGCAGTACTTC